This T cell receptor (beta chain) was obtained from a study of shared clonotypes between healthy human individuals (TCRdb year 2020). Describing the broader study: Three men and a couple of women, aged 18 to 49 years, made up the cohort. For each donor, CD4 naive and CD4 memory were each run on three plates, CD8 naive on two plates, and CD8 memory on one plate. To estimate repertoire size and how much clonotypes are shared between individuals, the study performed deep sequencing of blood TCR repertoires from 4 to 6 healthy adults. To increase sequencing depth and limit assay-specific biases, TCR repertoire library preparation and sequencing were carried out by different laboratories using diverse techniques. Per donor, leukapheresis produced somewhere between about 0.94 and 9.5 billion PBMCs. General findings and caveats noted by the study authors: Rarefaction of sorted-subset datasets indicated incomplete sequencing despite the large sequencing depth. Across four donors, approximately 5% of naive CD4, 3% to 4% of naive CD8, under 2.5% of memory CD4, and under 0.45% of memory CD8 clonotypes were shared. Based on pairwise subsampling, the degree of clonotype sharing among donors was expected to be affected by sequencing depth. The small number of donors limited the genetic and exposure-history diversity represented. Sampling was limited to blood, and TCR repertoires in tissue likely differ from TCR repertoires in blood. Larger estimated clonotype richness was generally found for naive subsets than for memory subsets. Higher generation probabilities were observed for clonotypes shared by all four sorted-subset donors than for non-shared clonotypes.

Relative to germline, V is 4 bases shorter and J is 3 bases shorter, with 15 bases between their ends. The germline V gene (reference sequence) specifies GTSNPN as CDR1 and SVGIG as CDR2. The CDR3 holds 14 amino acids from the cysteine to the phenylalanine. The kept DNA is CDR3 alone, 42 bases in frame from the first base. The donors were healthy, HIV-negative adults who had no recently reported acute infections or vaccinations. Every donor was a Caucasian adult residing in Nashville, Tennessee, USA. CD4+ T cells were enriched by magnetic negative selection, after which naive cells were positively selected on CD45RA and the negative fraction was taken as the memory subset. Blood was collected by leukapheresis, and PBMCs were isolated by Ficoll-Histopaque density gradient centrifugation and then cryopreserved in liquid nitrogen vapor phase. Analytical flow cytometry was used to check the purity and quantity of every magnetically sorted T cell population. Genomic DNA was isolated from every sorted fraction and measured by UV absorbance on a Nanodrop 2000c.

Note on this clone: Its antigen is unknown. Base-call qualities are not available, and no considerably larger clone is one nucleotide away.

Using the deep immunoSEQ assay, TCR CDR3 regions were amplified from genomic DNA by multiplex PCR. Extracted genomic DNA from each cell subset was spread evenly across all wells of several immunoSEQ 96-well plates, with each plate serving as a replicate. For sorted subsets, each replicate PCR was loaded with 150 to 250 ng genomic DNA, equivalent to some 27,000 T cell genomes. Purified libraries were measured with a Qubit 3.0 fluorometer, size-checked on a Bioanalyzer 2100, and measured again with the KAPA Library Quantification kit. Each immunoSEQ 96-well plate was sequenced on its own single-read 150-cycle Illumina NextSeq 550 flow cell. The published analysis was carried out like this. Because only junctional sequences without quality scores were contained in the immunoSEQ output, filtering matching that applied to full-length reads could not be performed. Sequences were annotated with PyIR, a Python wrapper for IgBLAST v1.9, and V/J genes and CDR3 were assigned using IMGT germline references. Reads were filtered out if the reads had weak V/J assignments (E-value above 1e-6), no CDR3, stop codons, out-of-frame junctions, or ambiguous translated residues. V3J clonotypes were defined by identical inferred V gene, J gene, and CDR3 amino acid sequence. Percentage overlap between repertoires was computed as shared unique clonotypes divided by the size of the smaller repertoire. Three approaches were used to assess repertoire richness: RTK rarefaction, the Chao1 estimator, and Recon v2.1 estimates of unobserved clonotypes. For all TCRbeta clonotypes obtained by the gDNA method from a few donors, generation probabilities were computed with OLGA. In TCRdb, the immuneACCESS table is reduced to in-frame sequences with V and J assigned. These tables do not hold every clone; where another copy was compared, an unresolved V gene accounts for under half, and the others remain unexplained. The V and J calls and the clone size are those of that table, but D and trimming were determined from the DNA. The sample profile shows a few million clones; 85% to 95% of them were found once. The top ten clones comprise approximately 0.4% of the sample.

This chain joins TRBV30 to TRBJ1-2, and TRBD1 may be the D gene, going by 6 matching bases. This clonotype was sampled from a man younger than 30 in good health. Some clones in this sample may be carry-over from other donors' samples. What was sequenced was naive CD4+ T cells from PBMCs. The cell subset or site label corresponds to: CD45RA+ positively selected. The DNA is as follows: TGTGCCTGGATGCCCAGGGGAATTTACTATGGCTACACCTTC. Translation gives CAWMPRGIYYGYTF.